This is a list of T cell receptor beta chains from one sample in a study of blood T cell repertoires in COVID-19. Profiled with immunoSEQ multiplex PCR; TCRdb holds only in-frame clones, not every one. The sample holds under 95,000 clones, approximately 88% seen once. Specimen: peripheral blood. These receptors were collected from a man aged 55 to 70 with acute or convalescent COVID-19. Each CDR3 is given with its conserved first and last residue. D genes are given only for firm matches. Expanded clones get a size class; other rows say once, few or many, or leave the size out.

abundance,j_gene,v_gene,d_gene,CDR3aa,CDR3nt
-,TRBJ1-5,TRBV6-5,TRBD1,CASRETGGGQPQHF,TGTGCCAGCAGGGAGACAGGGGGAGGTCAGCCCCAGCATTTT
-,TRBJ1-6,TRBV15,-,CATGIAGVYNSPLHF,TGTGCCACCGGAATAGCAGGGGTCTATAATTCACCCCTCCACTTT
-,TRBJ1-2,TRBV6-5,-,CASSYDKNYGYTF,TGTGCCAGCAGTTACGACAAGAACTATGGCTACACCTTC
-,TRBJ2-2,TRBV24-1,TRBD2,CATSDPWGGENTGELFF,TGTGCCACCAGTGATCCCTGGGGGGGGGAGAACACCGGGGAGCTGTTTTTT
-,TRBJ1-2,TRBV6-5,TRBD1,CASTPWDRGDGYTF,TGTGCCAGCACCCCATGGGACAGGGGGGATGGCTACACCTTC
once,TRBJ2-3,TRBV9,TRBD2,CASSPSGLAGWDTQYF,TGTGCCAGCAGCCCCTCTGGACTAGCGGGGTGGGATACGCAGTATTTT
-,TRBJ1-2,TRBV7-9,TRBD1,CASSLALVTGNGYTF,TGTGCCAGCAGCTTAGCGCTTGTGACAGGGAATGGCTACACCTTC
medium-sized,TRBJ1-2,TRBV7-8,-,CASSLELNYGYTF,TGTGCCAGCAGCTTGGAGTTAAACTATGGCTACACCTTC
-,TRBJ2-5,TRBV29-1,-,CSVVRGPGTQYF,TGCAGCGTTGTAAGGGGCCCGGGGACCCAGTACTTC
-,TRBJ2-5,TRBV9,-,CASSVGGLSTETQYF,TGTGCCAGCAGCGTCGGGGGACTCTCGACGGAGACCCAGTACTTC
few,TRBJ1-1,TRBV20-1,-,CSASYTEAFF,TGCAGTGCTAGTTATACTGAAGCTTTCTTT
-,TRBJ2-3,TRBV9,TRBD2,CASSVGGGSTDTQYF,TGTGCCAGCAGCGTCGGGGGGGGGAGCACAGATACGCAGTATTTT
-,TRBJ1-4,TRBV6-5,TRBD1,CASSLHEGAKLFF,TGTGCCAGCAGTTTACACGAGGGGGCAAAACTGTTTTTT
few,TRBJ2-3,TRBV2,TRBD2,CASRTSLAGGLDTQYF,TGTGCCAGCAGGACCTCGCTAGCGGGGGGGCTGGATACGCAGTATTTT
-,TRBJ1-1,TRBV30,TRBD1,CAWSGTAETEAFF,TGTGCCTGGAGCGGGACAGCGGAAACTGAAGCTTTCTTT
-,TRBJ1-6,TRBV6-6,-,CASDQGRENSPLHF,TGTGCCAGCGATCAAGGGCGGGAGAACTCACCCCTCCACTTT
few,TRBJ2-1,TRBV27,-,CASSLSLASEQFF,TGTGCCAGCAGTTTATCGTTGGCAAGTGAGCAGTTCTTC
-,TRBJ1-1,TRBV7-9,TRBD1,CASSYQGGGLHTEAFF,TGTGCCAGCAGCTACCAGGGGGGCGGGCTTCACACTGAAGCTTTCTTT
-,TRBJ1-3,TRBV29-1,-,CSALGGNPGNTIYF,TGCAGCGCCCTGGGAGGGAATCCTGGAAACACCATATATTTT
-,TRBJ1-6,TRBV5-1,TRBD1,CASSLAWTGRGMDNSPLHF,TGCGCCAGCAGCTTGGCTTGGACAGGGAGGGGAATGGATAATTCACCCCTCCACTTT
-,TRBJ1-1,TRBV19,-,CASREGGRKNTEAFF,TGTGCCAGTAGGGAGGGGGGGCGGAAGAACACTGAAGCTTTCTTT
-,TRBJ1-1,TRBV18,-,CASSPSEDRNTEAFF,TGTGCCAGCTCACCAAGTGAGGACAGGAACACTGAAGCTTTCTTT
-,TRBJ1-4,TRBV4-3,TRBD1,CASSHTGTGRIQVEKLFF,TGCGCCAGCAGCCATACCGGGACAGGGAGGATACAAGTTGAAAAACTGTTTTTT
-,TRBJ1-5,TRBV5-5,-,CASSLGYATNQPQHF,TGTGCCAGCAGCTTGGGGTATGCTACCAATCAGCCCCAGCATTTT
few,TRBJ2-2,TRBV7-8,-,CASSPMTNTGELFF,TGTGCCAGCAGCCCTATGACGAACACCGGGGAGCTGTTTTTT
-,TRBJ1-4,TRBV5-1,TRBD1,CASSLGSWQGARNEKLFF,TGCGCCAGCAGCTTAGGTTCCTGGCAGGGGGCGCGAAATGAAAAACTGTTTTTT
-,TRBJ1-2,TRBV12-3/TRBV12-4,TRBD1,CASSLGTGGGYTF,TGTGCCAGCAGTTTAGGGACAGGGGGAGGCTACACCTTC
-,TRBJ1-2,TRBV30,TRBD1,CAWSVGGQVMGYTF,TGTGCCTGGAGTGTGGGGGGACAGGTTATGGGCTACACCTTC
few,TRBJ2-1,TRBV30,-,CAWSSVDNEQFF,TGTGCCTGGAGTTCTGTAGACAATGAGCAGTTCTTC
-,TRBJ2-7,TRBV18,TRBD1,CASSQAGTGWEQYF,TGTGCCAGCTCACAAGCCGGGACAGGGTGGGAGCAGTACTTC
once,TRBJ2-5,TRBV5-1,TRBD2,CASSLDGEGTQYF,TGCGCCAGCAGCTTGGACGGGGAGGGGACCCAGTACTTC
-,TRBJ1-2,TRBV6-5,-,CASRDTYGYTF,TGTGCCAGCAGGGACACCTATGGCTACACCTTC
-,TRBJ1-5,TRBV27,TRBD1,CASRQGAGNQPQHF,TGTGCCAGCAGACAGGGGGCCGGCAATCAGCCCCAGCATTTT
-,TRBJ1-3,TRBV6-6,-,CASSGAPSGNTIYF,TGTGCCAGCTCCGGAGCCCCCTCTGGAAACACCATATATTTT
-,TRBJ2-3,TRBV7-9,TRBD2,CASRDIGGGAVDTQYF,TGTGCCAGCAGGGATATCGGCGGGGGGGCAGTGGATACGCAGTATTTT
-,TRBJ2-2,TRBV4-2,TRBD2,CASSQPTSGGWAGELFF,TGTGCCAGCAGCCAGCCGACTAGCGGGGGGTGGGCCGGGGAGCTGTTTTTT
-,TRBJ1-1,TRBV5-3,-,CARSLYGWRLDSPTEAFF,TGTGCCAGAAGCTTGTATGGTTGGCGGCTTGACTCCCCCACTGAAGCTTTCTTT
-,TRBJ2-1,TRBV4-2,-,CASSQEPPSSYNEQFF,TGTGCCAGCAGCCAAGAACCTCCTAGCTCCTACAATGAGCAGTTCTTC
-,TRBJ2-2,TRBV4-3,TRBD1,CASSHAGTANTGELFF,TGCGCCAGCAGCCACGCCGGGACAGCGAACACCGGGGAGCTGTTTTTT
few,TRBJ1-3,TRBV28,-,CASSRISGNTIYF,TGTGCCAGCAGCAGGATCTCTGGAAACACCATATATTTT
-,TRBJ1-4,TRBV4-1,TRBD1,CASSQSHRGNEKLFF,TGCGCCAGCAGCCAATCTCACAGGGGTAATGAAAAACTGTTTTTT
once,TRBJ2-3,TRBV25-1,-,CASSGGGTHTDTQYF,TGTGCCAGCAGTGGGGGGGGGACACACACAGATACGCAGTATTTT
-,TRBJ1-1,TRBV6-2/TRBV6-3,-,CASSSRGVVNTEAFF,TGTGCCAGCAGTTCACGGGGGGTGGTGAACACTGAAGCTTTCTTT
once,TRBJ2-3,TRBV14,TRBD1,CASSQDRSRDTQYF,TGTGCCAGCAGCCAGGACAGGAGTAGGGATACGCAGTATTTT
-,TRBJ2-1,TRBV5-1,-,CASSGMDFPHEQFF,TGCGCCAGCAGCGGAATGGACTTCCCCCATGAGCAGTTCTTC
few,TRBJ1-2,TRBV3-1/TRBV3-2,TRBD1,CASSQDERGRLSYGYTF,TGTGCCAGCAGCCAAGACGAAAGGGGGCGCTTAAGCTATGGCTACACCTTC
-,TRBJ1-2,TRBV18,-,CASSPTGTPLPYGYTF,TGTGCCAGCTCACCCACCGGGACTCCGCTTCCCTATGGCTACACCTTC
few,TRBJ1-2,TRBV7-8,TRBD1,CASSFSGGDYGYTF,TGTGCCAGCAGCTTCTCAGGGGGAGACTATGGCTACACCTTC
-,TRBJ1-1,TRBV11-2,TRBD1,CASSPTGLVSTEAFF,TGTGCCAGCAGCCCGACAGGGCTGGTGAGCACTGAAGCTTTCTTT
-,TRBJ1-1,TRBV29-1,TRBD1,CSVDRQGGTEAFF,TGCAGCGTTGATAGACAGGGAGGCACTGAAGCTTTCTTT
-,TRBJ2-1,TRBV16,-,CASSWAQGTADEQFF,TGTGCCAGCAGCTGGGCGCAGGGTACTGCGGATGAGCAGTTCTTC
-,TRBJ1-2,TRBV5-4,-,CASSSEAGPYGYTF,TGTGCCAGCAGCTCCGAAGCAGGTCCATATGGCTACACCTTC
-,TRBJ1-5,TRBV7-8,-,CASSPLNQPQHF,TGTGCCAGCAGCCCCCTCAATCAGCCCCAGCATTTT
-,TRBJ2-3,TRBV9,TRBD1,CASSVEPSRGRTDTQYF,TGTGCCAGCAGCGTAGAACCTAGTAGGGGGCGGACAGATACGCAGTATTTT